The source of this TCR beta chain is a study of spatial heterogeneity in lung cancer. Time point described: blood at routine non-recurrence follow-up after resection. TCRdb ran MiXCR on the 5' RACE reads and lists one entry per CDR3 protein. The repertoire holds fewer than 150,000 distinct CDR3 sequences, with 10% to 12% as singletons. Many counts were recorded for this clonotype. The TCR originated in a female donor with early-stage non-small cell lung cancer. The starting material was PBMCs, obtained at follow-up.

The CDR3 region is CASQLGGGYNEQFF. The CDR3 DNA is TGTGCCAGTCAACTGGGGGGAGGTTACAATGAGCAGTTCTTC. The genes are TRBV2 and TRBJ2-1, with D tentatively TRBD2 (6 bases). V was cut by 9 bases and J by 4 bases, with 16 bases left in between. CDR3 size: 14 residues. Germline V lookup: CDR1 SNHLY, CDR2 FYNNEI. Supplemented by reference TRBV2 and TRBJ2-1, the full variable domain reads EPEVTQTPSHQVTQMGQEVILRCVPISNHLYFYWYRQILGQKVEFLVSFYNNEISEKSEIFDDQFSVERPDGSNFTLKIRSTKLEDSAMYFCASQLGGGYNEQFFGPGTRLTVL.